This is a list of T cell receptor beta chains from one sample in a study of blood T cell repertoires in COVID-19. TCRdb's copy holds only in-frame clones and misses some; the assay was immunoSEQ multiplex PCR. The data show 300,000 to 400,000 clones, approximately 88% seen once. The material sequenced was peripheral blood. The source is a woman aged 30 to 39 with COVID-19, enrolled during active disease. The CDR3 runs from the conserved cysteine through the conserved F or W. A D gene is named only where the DNA matches it firmly. The size entry is marked missing in some rows and otherwise reads once, few, many or a size class.

j_call clone_size d_call v_call cdr3_nt cdr3_aa
TRBJ2-5 - - TRBV4-1 TGCGCCAGCAGCCTTGGACAGCAAGAGACCCAGTACTTC CASSLGQQETQYF
TRBJ1-4 - - TRBV12-3/TRBV12-4 TGTGCCAGCAGGGACACCAATAATGAAAAACTGTTTTTT CASRDTNNEKLFF
TRBJ1-3 - - TRBV7-9 TGTGCCAGCTCCTCCCCCGCGCGGGACTACTCTGGAAACACCATATATTTT CASSSPARDYSGNTIYF
TRBJ1-2 - - TRBV19 TGTGCCAGTAGTATATCCCGAGGCAGACACTATGGCTACACCTTC CASSISRGRHYGYTF
TRBJ2-3 - TRBD1 TRBV12-5 TGTGCTAGTGGTTTGGCCATCACAGGGGGCCCAGATACGCAGTATTTT CASGLAITGGPDTQYF
TRBJ1-2 - TRBD1 TRBV18 TGTGCCAGCTCCTACGACTCCGGGACAGGAGATTTCAACTATGGCTACACCTTC CASSYDSGTGDFNYGYTF
TRBJ1-5 - - TRBV6-5 TGTGCCAGCAGTTACTCGGCAGGGGATCAGCCCCAGCATTTT CASSYSAGDQPQHF
TRBJ2-3 once - TRBV6-6 TGTGCCAGCAGAGTTGGCAGGGGCTCAGATACGCAGTATTTT CASRVGRGSDTQYF
TRBJ2-5 - - TRBV2 TGTGCCAGCAGAGAACTAGAGACCCAGTACTTC CASRELETQYF
TRBJ1-5 once TRBD1 TRBV7-2 TGTGCCAGCAGCCTTGGACAGGGCAGCAATCAGCCCCAGCATTTT CASSLGQGSNQPQHF
TRBJ1-6 - - TRBV6-1 TGTGCCAGCAGTGAAGCGAACAGTCAACTCGGGGCCCTCCACTTT CASSEANSQLGALHF
TRBJ1-1 - - TRBV14 TGTGCCAGCAGCCAAGTAATCAACACTGAAGCTTTCTTT CASSQVINTEAFF
TRBJ2-2 - TRBD2 TRBV2 TGTGCCAGCAAGGGACTAGCGGGCAAGGGCGGGGAGCTGTTTTTT CASKGLAGKGGELFF
TRBJ1-2 - TRBD1 TRBV9 TGTGCCAGCAGCGTAGGTGGGACAGGGAACTATGGCTACACCTTC CASSVGGTGNYGYTF
TRBJ2-6 - - TRBV30 TGTGCCGGCAACTCTGGGGCCAACGTCCTGACTTTC CAGNSGANVLTF
TRBJ1-2 once - TRBV7-9 TGTGCCAGCAGCCGCATCGGGGCTAACTATGGCTACACCTTC CASSRIGANYGYTF
TRBJ1-4 few - TRBV24-1 TGTGCCACCATTGAAATAGGAGGGGATGAAAAACTGTTTTTT CATIEIGGDEKLFF